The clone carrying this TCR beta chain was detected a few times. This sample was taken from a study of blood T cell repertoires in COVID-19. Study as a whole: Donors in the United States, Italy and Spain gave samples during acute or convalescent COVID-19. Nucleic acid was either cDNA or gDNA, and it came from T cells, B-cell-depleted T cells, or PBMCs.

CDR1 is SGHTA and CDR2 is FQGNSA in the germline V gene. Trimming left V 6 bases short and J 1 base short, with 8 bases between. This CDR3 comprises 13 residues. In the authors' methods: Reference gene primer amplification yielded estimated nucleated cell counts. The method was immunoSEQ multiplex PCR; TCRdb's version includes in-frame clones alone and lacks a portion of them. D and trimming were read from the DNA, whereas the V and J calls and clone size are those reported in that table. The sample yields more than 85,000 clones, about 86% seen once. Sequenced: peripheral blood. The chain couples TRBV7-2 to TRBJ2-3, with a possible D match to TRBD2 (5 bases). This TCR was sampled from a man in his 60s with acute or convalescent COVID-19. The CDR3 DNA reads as TGTGCCAGCAGGGAGGTCGGCACAGATACGCAGTATTTT. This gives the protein CASREVGTDTQYF.